The present TCR beta chain was sequenced within a study of identical twins. The CDR3 sequence is 11 residues long. Trimming removed 2 bases at V and 11 bases at J, with 12 bases between. Germline CDR1 DFQATT, CDR2 SNEGSKA (reference sequence). This clonotype has at least ten counts. Its target is not known. TCRdb passed the 5' RACE reads through MiXCR, listing each CDR3 protein once. The repertoire consists of approximately 250,000 distinct CDR3 sequences, with roughly 7.1% occurring once and the leading ten covering less than 15%. Whole-study findings and limits: Analyses based on zero insertions could be partly confounded by invariant MAIT and iNKT cells.

The same sample was also studied in work on T cells expressing NK-cell markers.

This chain links TRBV20-1 with TRBJ1-1, with D uncertain. This receptor was taken from a woman aged 18-35 years in good health. Input material: CD8+ T cells sorted from blood. The CDR3 loop is CSARRTSWAFF. The CDR3 coding sequence is TGCAGTGCTAGACGTACCTCTTGGGCTTTCTTT.